This T cell receptor beta chain is from a study of control samples from healthy donors and cancer patients. Assay: immunoSEQ multiplex PCR; the TCRdb copy retains only in-frame clones and omits some. The data contain 150,000 or so clones, 94% of them singletons. This clone has more than one count but fewer than ten. Trimming cost V 1 base and J 6 bases; bases outside gene matches: 2. This CDR3 has 14 residues. Per the germline V gene, CDR1 is SGHTA and CDR2 is FQGNSA. The material sequenced was blood. The rearrangement links TRBV7-2 to TRBJ2-2; 7 nucleotides match TRBD1. This receptor was identified in a middle-aged man in good health. CDR3: CASSLDRGSGELFF. The CDR3 coding sequence is TGTGCCAGCAGCTTAGACAGGGGTTCCGGGGAGCTGTTTTTT.